This TCR beta chain is drawn from a study of cytomegalovirus exposure and HLA in healthy donors. In the case of this clone: What it recognizes is unknown.

The germline V and J ends were trimmed by 0 bases and 5 bases, with 5 bases remaining between them. This CDR3 spans 13 amino acids. Germline assignment: CDR1 MRHNA and CDR2 SNTAGT. Clones were read by immunoSEQ multiplex PCR, and TCRdb kept only the in-frame ones, dropping some. The data show tens of thousands of clones, roughly 89% seen once. Study observations and caveats: The study labeled fewer than 200 TCR beta chains cytomegalovirus-associated. Rarity marked most TCR sequences, yet some public TCRs occurred in many donors. Subsequent analysis found a tendency for first-cohort TCR clusters to co-occur within the 120 or so validation repertoires.

Sequencing was done on a sample of PBMCs. The V gene is TRBV6-4, the J gene TRBJ2-1; maybe TRBD1 (5 bases). This sequence was found in a young woman in good health and CMV-seronegative. In nucleotides, the CDR3 is TGTGCCAGCAGTGACTCGGACAACAATGAGCAGTTCTTC. Its protein product is CASSDSDNNEQFF.